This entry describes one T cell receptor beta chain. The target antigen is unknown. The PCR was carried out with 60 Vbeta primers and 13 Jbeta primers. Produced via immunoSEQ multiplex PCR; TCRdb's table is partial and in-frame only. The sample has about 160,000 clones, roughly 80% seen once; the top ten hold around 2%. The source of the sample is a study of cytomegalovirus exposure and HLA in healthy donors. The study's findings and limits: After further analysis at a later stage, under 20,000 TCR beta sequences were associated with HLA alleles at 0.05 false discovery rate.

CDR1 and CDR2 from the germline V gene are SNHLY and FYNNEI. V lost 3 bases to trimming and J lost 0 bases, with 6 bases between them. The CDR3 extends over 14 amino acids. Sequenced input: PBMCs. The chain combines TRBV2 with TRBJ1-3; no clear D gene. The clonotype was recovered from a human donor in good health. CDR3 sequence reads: CASSEWSSGNTIYF. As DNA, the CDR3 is TGTGCCAGCAGTGAGTGGAGCTCTGGAAACACCATATATTTT.